This is a list of T cell receptor beta chains from one sample in a study of immune reconstitution after stem cell transplant in scleroderma. A single record per CDR3 protein comes from TCRdb applying MiXCR to the RT-PCR reads. The data show around 5,600 distinct CDR3 sequences, less than 10% seen once. The biological material was taken before or after autologous hematopoietic stem cell transplantation (not recorded which). The receptors derive from a male donor with systemic sclerosis. Each CDR3 is given with its conserved first and last residue. The order of the fields is J gene, D gene, V gene, clone size, CDR3 length, CDR3 protein, CDR3 DNA. D genes are given only for firm matches. Clone size, where shown, is once, few, many, or a class for clones that have expanded.

J: TRBJ1-1; D: .; V: TRBV5-1; size: .; length: 15; CDR3: CATPMGPGTNTEAFF; DNA: TGCGCCACCCCAATGGGGCCAGGGACGAACACTGAAGCTTTCTTT
J: TRBJ2-2; D: TRBD2; V: TRBV28; size: few; length: 16; CDR3: CASSLDSSGNTGELFF; DNA: TGTGCCAGCAGTTTAGATTCTAGCGGGAACACCGGGGAGCTGTTTTTT
J: TRBJ2-5; D: .; V: TRBV11-2; size: few; length: 14; CDR3: CASSPPGAGETQYF; DNA: TGTGCCAGCAGCCCACCGGGGGCCGGGGAGACCCAGTACTTC
J: TRBJ1-5; D: .; V: TRBV5-6; size: medium-sized; length: 12; CDR3: CASSQGNQPQHF; DNA: TGTGCCAGCAGCCAGGGCAATCAGCCCCAGCATTTT
J: TRBJ1-1; D: .; V: TRBV24-1; size: medium-sized; length: 13; CDR3: CATSERAYTEAFF; DNA: TGTGCCACCAGTGAAAGGGCCTACACTGAAGCTTTCTTT
J: TRBJ1-4; D: TRBD1; V: TRBV15; size: few; length: 17; CDR3: CATSSGQGLRLDEKLFF; DNA: TGTGCCACCAGCAGTGGACAGGGTTTGAGGTTGGATGAAAAACTGTTTTTT
J: TRBJ2-5; D: .; V: TRBV27; size: .; length: 13; CDR3: CANSKDGQETQYF; DNA: TGTGCCAACAGTAAAGACGGCCAAGAGACCCAGTACTTC
J: TRBJ2-1; D: .; V: TRBV20-1; size: few; length: 15; CDR3: CSARASGVRYNEQFF; DNA: TGCAGTGCTAGAGCGTCGGGGGTGCGATACAATGAGCAGTTCTTC
J: TRBJ1-1; D: .; V: TRBV5-1; size: .; length: 13; CDR3: CTSSLGPQGEAFF; DNA: TGCACCAGCAGCTTGGGTCCACAGGGAGAAGCTTTCTTT
J: TRBJ2-2; D: .; V: TRBV11-3; size: large; length: 17; CDR3: CASSIAPIQGNTGELFF; DNA: TGTGCCAGCAGCATCGCCCCCATCCAGGGGAACACCGGGGAGCTGTTTTTT
J: TRBJ2-1; D: .; V: TRBV20-1; size: .; length: 15; CDR3: CSARERGGGFNEQFF; DNA: TGCAGTGCTAGAGAACGGGGCGGGGGCTTTAATGAGCAGTTCTTC
J: TRBJ2-3; D: .; V: TRBV2; size: once; length: 14; CDR3: CASSEGYSTDTQYF; DNA: TGTGCCAGCAGTGAAGGGTATAGCACAGATACGCAGTATTTT
J: TRBJ2-3; D: TRBD1; V: TRBV20-1; size: few; length: 17; CDR3: CSARDEYRDRGQDTQYF; DNA: TGCAGTGCTAGAGATGAATATCGGGACAGGGGGCAGGATACGCAGTATTTT
J: TRBJ2-6; D: TRBD1; V: TRBV7-6; size: .; length: 17; CDR3: CASSPRTGVSGANVLTF; DNA: TGTGCCAGCAGCCCACGGACAGGGGTTTCTGGGGCCAACGTCCTGACTTTC
J: TRBJ1-1; D: TRBD1; V: TRBV25-1; size: .; length: 15; CDR3: CASSEPGTGNTEAFF; DNA: TGTGCCAGCAGTGAACCCGGGACAGGTAACACTGAAGCTTTCTTT
J: TRBJ2-3; D: .; V: TRBV5-1; size: few; length: 15; CDR3: CASSLVGNPADTQYF; DNA: TGCGCCAGCAGCTTGGTGGGAAACCCGGCAGATACGCAGTATTTT
J: TRBJ2-7; D: .; V: TRBV7-7; size: .; length: 15; CDR3: CASSLVGRVDDEQYF; DNA: TGTGCCAGCAGCTTAGTGGGCAGGGTCGATGACGAGCAGTACTTC
J: TRBJ2-3; D: .; V: TRBV7-6; size: .; length: 16; CDR3: CASSPGDYSLTDTQYF; DNA: TGTGCCAGCAGCCCCGGCGATTACTCTCTCACAGATACGCAGTATTTT
J: TRBJ2-2; D: .; V: TRBV7-2; size: few; length: 14; CDR3: CASSRDFNTGELFF; DNA: TGTGCCAGCAGCCGGGACTTTAACACCGGGGAGCTGTTTTTT
J: TRBJ2-7; D: .; V: TRBV25-1; size: .; length: 14; CDR3: CASSKRDTPYEQYF; DNA: TGTGCCAGCAGTAAACGGGACACCCCCTACGAGCAGTACTTC
J: TRBJ2-7; D: TRBD1; V: TRBV7-8; size: .; length: 13; CDR3: CASSPDRAYEQYF; DNA: TGTGCCAGCAGCCCGGACAGGGCCTACGAGCAGTACTTC
J: TRBJ1-4; D: .; V: TRBV10-3; size: few; length: 15; CDR3: CAISESRSDNEKLFF; DNA: TGTGCCATCAGTGAGTCGAGGTCGGATAATGAAAAACTGTTTTTT
J: TRBJ2-7; D: .; V: TRBV4-1; size: medium-sized; length: 15; CDR3: CASSQGDRLSYEQYF; DNA: TGCGCCAGCAGCCAAGGTGACAGGCTCTCCTACGAGCAGTACTTC
J: TRBJ2-1; D: .; V: TRBV20-1; size: few; length: 12; CDR3: CSASARHNEQFF; DNA: TGCAGTGCTAGTGCTCGCCACAATGAGCAGTTCTTC
J: TRBJ2-3; D: TRBD2; V: TRBV6-2/TRBV6-3; size: medium-sized; length: 13; CDR3: CASTAGSTDTQYF; DNA: TGTGCCAGCACAGCGGGGAGCACAGATACGCAGTATTTT
J: TRBJ2-7; D: TRBD1; V: TRBV5-1; size: medium-sized; length: 16; CDR3: CASSSQPGQGVYEQYF; DNA: TGCGCCAGCAGCTCCCAACCGGGACAGGGGGTCTACGAGCAGTACTTC
J: TRBJ2-7; D: .; V: TRBV6-6; size: few; length: 13; CDR3: CASSYPGNYEQYF; DNA: TGTGCCAGCAGTTACCCAGGGAATTACGAGCAGTACTTC
J: TRBJ2-7; D: TRBD2; V: TRBV20-1; size: .; length: 15; CDR3: CSARVDGGGGYEQYF; DNA: TGCAGTGCTAGAGTTGACGGCGGGGGTGGATACGAGCAGTACTTC
J: TRBJ2-7; D: TRBD2; V: TRBV12-3/TRBV12-4; size: .; length: 17; CDR3: CASSGTSGYLRFDEQYF; DNA: TGTGCCAGCAGCGGGACTAGCGGGTACCTTCGGTTTGACGAGCAGTACTTC